This TCR beta chain was sequenced for a study of blood T cell repertoires in COVID-19. Overall study context: The United States, Italy and Spain provided the acute and convalescent COVID-19 samples. T cells, B-cell-depleted T cells, or PBMCs provided the cDNA or gDNA that served as material.

Sequencing used immunoSEQ multiplex PCR; TCRdb keeps in-frame clones, though not all of them. Here the sample spans around 150,000 clones, 75% to 85% being singletons. Germline assignment: CDR1 SEHNR and CDR2 FQNEAQ (reference sequence). CDR3 size: 13 residues. V was shortened by 0 bases and J by 5 bases, with 8 bases between the two germline ends. The sequence was obtained from a man between 60 and 75 years old with acute or convalescent COVID-19. Sequenced input: peripheral blood. The chain couples TRBV7-9 to TRBJ2-7; D is possibly TRBD1 (6 bases). The CDR3: CASSLANRDEQYF. The CDR3 region has the DNA TGTGCCAGCAGCTTAGCGAACAGGGACGAGCAGTACTTC.